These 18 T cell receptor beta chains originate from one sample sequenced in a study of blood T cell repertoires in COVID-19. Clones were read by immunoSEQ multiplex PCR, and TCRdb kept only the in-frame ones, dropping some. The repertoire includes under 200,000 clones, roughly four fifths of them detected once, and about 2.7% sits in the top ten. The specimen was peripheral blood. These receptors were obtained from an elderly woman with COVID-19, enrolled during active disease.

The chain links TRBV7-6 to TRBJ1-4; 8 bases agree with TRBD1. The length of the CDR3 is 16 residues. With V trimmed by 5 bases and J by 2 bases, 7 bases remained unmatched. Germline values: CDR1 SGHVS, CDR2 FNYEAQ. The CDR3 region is CASSGDRGSTNEKLFF. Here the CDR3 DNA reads TGTGCCAGCAGCGGTGACAGGGGAAGCACTAATGAAAAACTGTTTTTT.

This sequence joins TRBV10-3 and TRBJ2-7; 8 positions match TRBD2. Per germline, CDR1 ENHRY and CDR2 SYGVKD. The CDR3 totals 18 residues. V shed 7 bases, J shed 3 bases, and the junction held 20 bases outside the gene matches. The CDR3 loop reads CAITSFAGGGGKLYEQYF. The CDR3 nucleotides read TGTGCCATCACATCATTCGCGGGAGGCGGAGGAAAACTCTACGAGCAGTACTTC.

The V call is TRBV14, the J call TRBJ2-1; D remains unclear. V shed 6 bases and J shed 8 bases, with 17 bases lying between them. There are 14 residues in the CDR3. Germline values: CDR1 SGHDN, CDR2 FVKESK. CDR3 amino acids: CASSPRHLFDEQFF. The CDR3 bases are TGTGCCAGCAGTCCCCGACACCTTTTCGATGAGCAGTTCTTC.

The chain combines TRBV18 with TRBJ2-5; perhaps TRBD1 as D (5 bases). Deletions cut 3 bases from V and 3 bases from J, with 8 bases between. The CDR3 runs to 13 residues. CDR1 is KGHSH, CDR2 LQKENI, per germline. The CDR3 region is CASSPDNKETQYF. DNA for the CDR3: TGTGCCAGCTCACCGGACAACAAAGAGACCCAGTACTTC.

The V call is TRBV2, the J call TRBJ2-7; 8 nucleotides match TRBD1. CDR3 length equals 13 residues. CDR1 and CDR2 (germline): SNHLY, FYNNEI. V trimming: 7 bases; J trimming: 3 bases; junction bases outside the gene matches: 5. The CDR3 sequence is CASTWDRNYEQYF. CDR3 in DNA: TGTGCCAGCACCTGGGACAGGAACTACGAGCAGTACTTC. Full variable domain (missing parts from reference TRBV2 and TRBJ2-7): EPEVTQTPSHQVTQMGQEVILRCVPISNHLYFYWYRQILGQKVEFLVSFYNNEISEKSEIFDDQFSVERPDGSNFTLKIRSTKLEDSAMYFCASTWDRNYEQYFGPGTRLTVT.

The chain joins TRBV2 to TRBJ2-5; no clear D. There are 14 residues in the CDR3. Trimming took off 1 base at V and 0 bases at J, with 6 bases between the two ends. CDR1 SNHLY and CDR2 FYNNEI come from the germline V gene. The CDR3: CASSEGVYQETQYF. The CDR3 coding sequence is TGTGCCAGCAGTGAAGGTGTCTACCAAGAGACCCAGTACTTC.

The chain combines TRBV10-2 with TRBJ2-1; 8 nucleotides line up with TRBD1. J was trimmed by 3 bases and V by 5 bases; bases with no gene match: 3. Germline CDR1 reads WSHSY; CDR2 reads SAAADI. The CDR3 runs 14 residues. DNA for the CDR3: TGCGCCAGCAGTCCGACAGGGGTCTACAATGAGCAGTTCTTC. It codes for CASSPTGVYNEQFF.

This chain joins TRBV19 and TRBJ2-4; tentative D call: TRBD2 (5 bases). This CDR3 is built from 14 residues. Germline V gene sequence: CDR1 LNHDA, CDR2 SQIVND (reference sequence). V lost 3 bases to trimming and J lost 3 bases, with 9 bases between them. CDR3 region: CASSIGGYKNIQYF. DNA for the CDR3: TGTGCCAGTAGTATCGGCGGGTACAAAAACATTCAGTACTTC.

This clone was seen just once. The CDR3 protein is CAWSVSSTVSGNTIYF. In nucleotides, the CDR3 is TGTGCCTGGAGTGTAAGTTCGACAGTCTCTGGAAACACCATATATTTT. The gene calls are TRBV30 and TRBJ1-3, with D possibly TRBD1 on 5 matching bases. The CDR3 runs to 16 residues. Germline values: CDR1 GTSNPN, CDR2 SVGIG (reference sequence). With 0 bases removed from V and 0 bases from J, the gap between germline ends came to 12 bases.

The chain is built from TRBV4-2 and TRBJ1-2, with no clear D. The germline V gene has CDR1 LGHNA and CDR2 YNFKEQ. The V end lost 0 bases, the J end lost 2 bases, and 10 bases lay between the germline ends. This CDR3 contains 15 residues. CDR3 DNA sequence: TGTGCCAGCAGCCAAGATAGAAACGTAAACTATGGCTACACCTTC. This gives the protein CASSQDRNVNYGYTF.

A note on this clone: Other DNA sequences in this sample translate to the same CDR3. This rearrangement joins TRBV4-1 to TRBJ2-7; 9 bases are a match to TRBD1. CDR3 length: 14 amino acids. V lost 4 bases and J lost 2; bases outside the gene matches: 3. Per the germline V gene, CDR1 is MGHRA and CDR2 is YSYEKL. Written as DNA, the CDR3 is TGCGCCAGCAGCCTGGGACAGGGACCCTACGAGCAGTACTTC. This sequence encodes CASSLGQGPYEQYF.

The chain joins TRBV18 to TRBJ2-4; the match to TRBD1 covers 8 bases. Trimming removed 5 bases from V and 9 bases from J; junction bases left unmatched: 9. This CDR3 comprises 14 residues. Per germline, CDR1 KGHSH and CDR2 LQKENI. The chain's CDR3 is CASSTTGGSVIQYF. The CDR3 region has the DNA TGTGCCAGCTCAACCACAGGGGGGAGTGTCATTCAGTACTTC.

As DNA, the CDR3 is TGTGCCAGCAGCTTCGCGGGAGAGGATACGCAGTATTTT. It specifies CASSFAGEDTQYF. The chain combines TRBV5-4 with TRBJ2-3; 7 bases are a match to TRBD2. The CDR3 is 13 amino acids. Unmatched junction bases numbered 3, after V lost 2 bases and J lost 6 bases. CDR1 SGHNT and CDR2 YYREEE come from the germline V gene (reference sequence).

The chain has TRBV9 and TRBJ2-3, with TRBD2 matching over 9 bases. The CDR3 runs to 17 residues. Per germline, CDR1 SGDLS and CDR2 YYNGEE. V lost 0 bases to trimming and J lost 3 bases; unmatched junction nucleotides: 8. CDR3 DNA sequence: TGTGCCAGCAGCGTAGAGTTGCGGGGGGGCGTTACAGATACGCAGTATTTT. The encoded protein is CASSVELRGGVTDTQYF.

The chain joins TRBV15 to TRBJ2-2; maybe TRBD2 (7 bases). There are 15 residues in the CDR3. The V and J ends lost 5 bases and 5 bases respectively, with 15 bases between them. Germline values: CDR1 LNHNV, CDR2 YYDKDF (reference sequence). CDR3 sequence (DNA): TGTGCCACCAGCGAGGGTGGGAGGGGGACCGGGGAGCTGTTTTTT. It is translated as CATSEGGRGTGELFF.

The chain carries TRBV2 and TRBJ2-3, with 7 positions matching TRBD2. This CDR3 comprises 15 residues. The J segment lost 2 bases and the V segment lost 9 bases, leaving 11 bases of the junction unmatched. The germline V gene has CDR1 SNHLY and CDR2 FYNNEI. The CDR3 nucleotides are TGTGCCAGTCGCGGGGGACGCCAAGCCACAGATACGCAGTATTTT. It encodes CASRGGRQATDTQYF.

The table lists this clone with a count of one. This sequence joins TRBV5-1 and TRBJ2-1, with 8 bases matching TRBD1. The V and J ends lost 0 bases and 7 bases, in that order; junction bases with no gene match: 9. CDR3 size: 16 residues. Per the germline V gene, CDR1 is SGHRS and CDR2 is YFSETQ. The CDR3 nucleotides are TGCGCCAGCAGCTTGGCCCCCGGACAGGGAACAAATGAGCAGTTCTTC. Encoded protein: CASSLAPGQGTNEQFF.

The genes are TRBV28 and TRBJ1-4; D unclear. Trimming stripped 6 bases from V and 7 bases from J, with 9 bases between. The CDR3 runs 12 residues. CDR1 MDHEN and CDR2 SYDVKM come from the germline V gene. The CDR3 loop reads CASRGPGEKLFF. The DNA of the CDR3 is TGTGCCAGCAGGGGTCCGGGTGAAAAACTGTTTTTT.